These 19 T cell receptor beta chains share one sample of origin, sequenced in a study of cytomegalovirus exposure and HLA in healthy donors. The PCR had 60 Vbeta and 13 Jbeta primers. TCRdb's copy holds only in-frame clones and misses some; the assay was immunoSEQ multiplex PCR. The sample lists around 210,000 clones; around 80% were seen once. The source material was PBMCs. These receptors all come from a boy between 10 and 17 years old in good health and CMV-seronegative.

This chain joins TRBV9 and TRBJ2-7; TRBD2 matches 11 bases. V lost 2 bases to trimming and J lost 6 bases; unmatched junction nucleotides: 1. Per the germline V gene, CDR1 is SGDLS and CDR2 is YYNGEE. The length of the CDR3 is 13 residues. CDR3 DNA: TGTGCCAGCAGCGTCGGGACTAGCGGCGAGCAGTACTTC. The encoded protein is CASSVGTSGEQYF.

The chain links TRBV6-1 to TRBJ2-7; 7 bases line up with TRBD1. CDR1 and CDR2 from the germline V gene are MNHNS and SASEGT. This CDR3 is built from 15 residues. With V trimmed by 8 bases and J by 4 bases, 14 bases remained unmatched. DNA for the CDR3: TGTGCCAGCTGGGACCCCGGGACAGCCCTATACGAGCAGTACTTC. Its translation is CASWDPGTALYEQYF.

This clone was observed a few times. The CDR3 does not close with the conserved phenylalanine or tryptophan, likely indicating a read error. Because the CDR3's place on the DNA is in doubt, the DNA is left out and the CDR3 is given as listed by TCRdb. This chain uses TRBV15 with TRBJ1-1; the table's TRBD1 call for D was not verified on the DNA. Germline loops: CDR1 LNHNV, CDR2 YYDKDF (reference sequence). The CDR3 sequence runs 14 residues, both termini included. This CDR3 reads CATSSQIGTDPLVV.

Only a few counts were recorded for this clone. CDR3 amino acids: CASSPGQGNTEAFF. In DNA form, the CDR3 reads TGTGCCAGCAGCCCGGGACAGGGGAACACTGAAGCTTTCTTT. The chain is built from TRBV5-8 and TRBJ1-1; TRBD1 matches 9 bases. The trim removed 4 bases at V and 1 base at J, leaving 2 bases unmatched. Germline CDR1 and CDR2: SGHTS and YDEGEE. The CDR3 loop spans 14 amino acids.

V and J are TRBV5-1 and TRBJ1-5; D perhaps matches TRBD1 (6 bases). The CDR3 has 14 amino acids. The germline CDR1 and CDR2 sequences are SGHRS and YFSETQ. Between the trimmed V and J ends, which lost 2 bases and 5 bases, there was a span of 11 bases. The CDR3 DNA reads as TGCGCCAGCAGCTTACTGGCAGGGGATCAGCCCCAGCATTTT. It encodes CASSLLAGDQPQHF.

The gene calls are TRBV30 and TRBJ1-2, with D hard to call. CDR1 and CDR2 from the germline V gene are GTSNPN and SVGIG (reference sequence). The V gene lost 5 bases and the J gene lost 4 bases, with 11 bases spanning the gap. This CDR3 is built from 12 residues. This CDR3 reads CAWVVGIYGYTF. The CDR3 DNA sequence: TGTGCCTGGGTGGTCGGGATCTATGGCTACACCTTC.

CDR3 in amino acids: CASSFYSLSGANVLTF. CDR3 DNA sequence: TGTGCCAGCAGTTTTTACTCGCTCTCTGGGGCCAACGTCCTGACTTTC. The rearrangement links TRBV27 to TRBJ2-6; D is unresolved. From germline, CDR1 is MNHEY and CDR2 SMNVEV (reference sequence). The CDR3 loop spans 16 amino acids. The germline V and J ends were trimmed by 3 bases and 0 bases, with 9 bases remaining between them.

The chain uses TRBV5-1 and TRBJ1-5; D is perhaps TRBD1 (6 bases). Trimming removed 7 bases from V and 5 bases from J, with 13 bases in between. The CDR3 consists of 13 residues. Germline V CDR1 and CDR2: SGHRS, YFSETQ. CDR3 region: CASGTGKDQPQHF. CDR3 coding DNA: TGCGCCAGCGGAACAGGGAAAGATCAGCCCCAGCATTTT.

This clone showed up just once. This chain links TRBV5-1 with TRBJ1-1, with a possible D match to TRBD1 (5 bases). CDR3 length equals 16 residues. Trimming pared 0 bases from V and 4 bases from J, leaving 16 bases between. The germline V gene has CDR1 SGHRS and CDR2 YFSETQ. The DNA for the CDR3 is TGCGCCAGCAGCTTGGTGGGGCTCCCGTCTGGCACTGAAGCTTTCTTT. Encoded protein: CASSLVGLPSGTEAFF.

The chain employs TRBV19 and TRBJ2-6; D is unclear. Germline CDR1 is LNHDA and CDR2 is SQIVND (reference sequence). V was shortened by 6 bases and J by 2 bases, with 11 bases between the two germline ends. The CDR3 is 15 residues long. CDR3 coding DNA: TGTGCCAGTAGCGGGTCGGGTACTGGGGCCAACGTCCTGACTTTC. Translating gives CASSGSGTGANVLTF. Combining the CDR3 with reference TRBV19 and TRBJ2-6 gives the whole variable domain DGGITQSPKYLFRKEGQNVTLSCEQNLNHDAMYWYRQDPGQGLRLIYYSQIVNDFQKGDIAEGYSVSREKKESFPLTVTSAQKNPTAFYLCASSGSGTGANVLTFGAGSRLTVL.

The CDR3 DNA reads TGTGCCAGTAGTATGCCGGGAACACCCTACGAGCAGTACTTC. Its translation: CASSMPGTPYEQYF. V and J are TRBV19 and TRBJ2-5, with a tentative D call TRBD2 (5 bases). Matching the DNA end better, TRBJ2-7 makes the J call doubtful. This CDR3 spans 14 amino acids. Germline values: CDR1 LNHDA, CDR2 SQIVND (reference sequence).

This clone was observed a handful of times. This sequence joins TRBV9 and TRBJ1-3, with D unclear. V was shortened by 4 bases and J by 0 bases, with 14 bases between the two germline ends. The CDR3 consists of 16 residues. CDR1 and CDR2 from the germline V gene are SGDLS and YYNGEE. The CDR3, as DNA: TGTGCCAGCAGCCCTTCACTTCTGAGCTCTGGAAACACCATATATTTT. Protein product: CASSPSLLSSGNTIYF.

This clone was detected once. The rearrangement joins TRBV10-3 to TRBJ2-5, with TRBD1 matching over 12 bases. The last part of the DNA fits TRBJ2-7 better; the J call may be wrong. The length of the CDR3 is 15 residues. Germline V gene sequence: CDR1 ENHRY, CDR2 SYGVKD. Here the CDR3 DNA reads TGTGCCATCAGTGAAGGCGGGACAGGGGGCGACGAGCAGTACTTC. Translated: CAISEGGTGGDEQYF.

The CDR3 sequence: CASSVRDRGIYEQYF. The CDR3 nucleotides are TGTGCCAGCAGCGTCCGGGACAGGGGGATCTACGAGCAGTACTTC. The chain employs TRBV9 and TRBJ2-7, with 11 bases identical to TRBD1. This CDR3 is built from 15 residues. Trimming at V came to 2 bases and at J to 3 bases, leaving 4 bases not matched to a gene. Germline values: CDR1 SGDLS, CDR2 YYNGEE.

The chain recombines TRBV7-9 with TRBJ2-5; D not resolved. Trimming took 2 bases from V and 4 from J, leaving 8 bases between them. Germline lookup yields CDR1 SEHNR and CDR2 FQNEAQ (reference sequence). The CDR3 sequence is 13 residues long. The CDR3 region is CASSLLSGETQYF. The CDR3 DNA sequence: TGTGCCAGCAGCTTACTATCCGGAGAGACCCAGTACTTC.

The chain employs TRBV27 and TRBJ2-5; 9 bases are shared with TRBD2. The CDR3 is 15 amino acids. CDR1 and CDR2 (germline): MNHEY, SMNVEV (reference sequence). Trimming took 4 bases from V and 4 from J; bases not matched to a gene: 7. Here the CDR3 DNA reads TGTGCCAGCAGTTGGTCTAGCGGGAATAGAGAGACCCAGTACTTC. Translated, it gives CASSWSSGNRETQYF.

The chain combines TRBV2 with TRBJ2-5; no clear D gene. The last part of the DNA fits TRBJ2-7 better; the J call may be wrong. CDR1 and CDR2 (germline): SNHLY, FYNNEI. The CDR3 covers 12 residues. CDR3 residues: CASSEDLDEQYF. As DNA, the CDR3 is TGTGCCAGCAGTGAAGATCTAGACGAGCAGTACTTC.

The rearrangement links TRBV7-8 to TRBJ2-7; perhaps TRBD2 as D (7 bases). V lost 4 bases and J lost 7, with 23 bases in between. The CDR3 extends over 16 amino acids. Germline CDR1 is SGHVS and CDR2 is FQNEAQ. The CDR3 bases are TGTGCCAGCAGCTCGGGGGGCCCCGTGGGGGGATGTGAGCAGTACTTC. Translation: CASSSGGPVGGCEQYF.

This clone was picked up a small number of times. J is TRBJ1-2 and V is TRBV29-1, with unresolved D. V was pared by 3 bases and J by 7 bases, with 15 bases between. CDR1 is SQVTM and CDR2 is ANQGSEA in the germline V gene. CDR3 size: 13 residues. The CDR3 region has the DNA TGCAGCGTTGACGCCCGCGAGGGCCTTGGCTACACCTTC. Protein product: CSVDAREGLGYTF.